This section outlines one T cell receptor (beta chain) sequence together with its context. Its antigen target is currently unknown. Per-base quality was not reported, and no clone a single base away is much larger than it. The label giving this sample's time point can be read as: about 28 days (+/-7) after the second vaccine dose. AZD1222 recipients whose second dose came at about 4 weeks and those whose second dose came at about 12 weeks were combined into one group, since spike-specific TCR depth and breadth did not differ between the two schedules. Vaccinee samples came from UK trials COV001 and COV002, including a single-blind randomized controlled phase 2/3 trial of AZD1222 (ChAdOx1 nCoV-19) in healthy adults. Trial participant PBMC samples were collected at day 0 and day 28 after the second dose for TCRbeta chain sequencing. The sample comes from a study of T cell responses to AZD1222 COVID-19 vaccine (dated by TCRdb to about 2021). Some background on the complete study: TCR sequencing covered fewer than 250 trial participants: around 210 given two doses of AZD1222 and about 26 given two doses of MenACWY control vaccine. Trial participants were enrolled into age subgroups of 18-55, 56-69 and 70-plus years, which contained roughly 150, 30 and 60 TCR-sequenced participants, respectively.

The investigation overall reported the following: Epitopes outside the regions mutated in the B.1.351 and B.1.1.7 variants were reportedly recognized by nearly half of the unique spike-specific TCRs. No day 14 peak-response samples were available, so repertoires were characterized only after the peak T cell response. In the small 56-69-year group, the increase in depth fell short of significance, most likely because of low power. After two AZD1222 doses, spike-specific TCR breadth and depth were significantly higher than at day 0 and than in MenACWY recipients. The whole spike protein was spanned by vaccine-associated CD4 TCRs, and dominant responses were seen in regions 160-218 and 743-854. Conclusions about previously exposed vaccinees were limited because only six or seven AZD1222 recipients were SARS-CoV-2 seropositive at baseline. Most participants were white British and females outnumbered males, and the authors suggested that clonal diversity may have been underestimated.

The CDR3 regions of human TCRbeta chains were subjected to immunosequencing. As for the authors' bioinformatics: TCRs in the repertoires were compared against a reference library of SARS-CoV-2-specific TCRs that had been generated with the MIRA antigen-specificity platform. Breadth meant the fraction of unique TCRs that were SARS-CoV-2-associated, whereas depth meant the fraction of total T cells that were SARS-CoV-2-associated. Using the MIRA data, each spike-specific TCR was mapped to the spike region that the TCR reacts to and placed in a CD4 or CD8 class. Log10-transformed breadth and depth values were compared by one-way ANOVA with Sidak's multiple comparisons tests. Not all clones reach the TCRdb copy of this immuneACCESS table, which keeps in-frame sequences only. Checked studies attribute under half of the gap to unresolved V genes and leave the rest unexplained. V, J and clone size are those of that table, while D and trimming were read from the DNA. For this sample there are about 90,000 clones; approximately 87% appear just once. Roughly 12% of the sample goes to the ten largest clones.

Relative to germline, V is 5 bases shorter and J is 3 bases shorter, with 13 bases between their ends. The germline V gene supplies CDR1 SGHTA and CDR2 FQGNSA. CDR3 length: 14 amino acids, cysteine to phenylalanine. The sequence is cut down to CDR3 DNA, 42 bases in frame from base 1. The sequence was obtained from an adult who received the AZD1222 COVID-19 vaccine. The sample in question was peripheral blood, obtained 28 days after the second AZD1222 dose. The chain is assembled from TRBV7-2 and TRBJ2-5; the D segment is perhaps TRBD1 or TRBD2, each sharing 6 matched bases. The nucleotide sequence reads TGTGCCAGCAGCAAAGGGGGAGGAAAAGAGACCCAGTACTTC. This gives the protein CASSKGGGKETQYF.